The 32 T cell receptor beta chains listed next were all sequenced from one sample in a study of CD8+ T cells in alopecia areata. The treatment is: oral pan-JAK inhibitor, 5-10 mg twice daily. Reverse transcription of extracted RNA yielded cDNA, which provided the sequencing template. Assay used: immunoSEQ multiplex PCR; TCRdb lists only in-frame clones, some missing. The sample lists 200,000 or so clones; more than 30% were seen once. Specimen: CD4+ T cells sorted from blood, collected at week 34, from a patient treated with tofacitinib. The receptor set was obtained from a human donor with alopecia areata.

The chain employs TRBV29-1 and TRBJ2-7, with 7 bases lining up with TRBD1. Germline values: CDR1 SQVTM, CDR2 ANQGSEA. The V segment lost 5 bases and the J segment 3 bases; nucleotides outside the gene matches: 10. This CDR3 has 14 amino acids. As DNA, the CDR3 is TGCAGCGTTCGCCTTAGACAGGGAATCTACGAGCAGTACTTC. It specifies CSVRLRQGIYEQYF.

This clone has a handful of counts. The chain has TRBV7-9 and TRBJ2-3; D is ambiguous. The CDR3 runs to 14 residues. Germline values: CDR1 SEHNR, CDR2 FQNEAQ (reference sequence). V was pared by 3 bases and J by 0 bases, with 7 bases between. The CDR3 coding sequence is TGTGCCAGCAGCTTTGACACTAGCACAGATACGCAGTATTTT. Amino acid sequence: CASSFDTSTDTQYF.

The rearrangement links TRBV14 to TRBJ1-1; D not resolved. Germline-derived CDR1 and CDR2 are SGHDN and FVKESK. The CDR3 has 12 amino acids. The V end was cut by 4 bases, the J end by 11 bases, with 14 bases between. CDR3 coding DNA: TGTGCCAGCAGCCTCGAGGCGGCGGGGGCTTTCTTT. It is translated as CASSLEAAGAFF. The full variable domain, its missing parts supplied by reference TRBV14 and TRBJ1-1, is EAGVTQFPSHSVIEKGQTVTLRCDPISGHDNLYWYRRVMGKEIKFLLHFVKESKQDESGMPNNRFLAERTGGTYSTLKVQPAELEDSGVYFCASSLEAAGAFFGQGTRLTVV.

This clone was detected many times. The chain employs TRBV5-6 and TRBJ1-5; perhaps TRBD1 as D (5 bases). V dropped 1 base and J dropped 0 bases, with 11 bases sitting between them. The germline V gene has CDR1 SGHDT and CDR2 YYEEEE. The CDR3 runs to 16 residues. The CDR3 spells CASSLMAGRSNQPQHF. CDR3 DNA sequence: TGTGCCAGCAGCTTGATGGCAGGGCGTAGCAATCAGCCCCAGCATTTT.

This clone was seen a handful of times. V is TRBV5-4 and J is TRBJ2-6, with D unresolved. Germline CDR1 is SGHNT and CDR2 is YYREEE (reference sequence). V was trimmed by 4 bases and J by 1 base, leaving 9 bases between them. The CDR3 runs to 15 residues. CDR3 in amino acids: CASSTSWSGANVLTF. CDR3 bases: TGTGCCAGCAGCACCTCCTGGTCTGGGGCCAACGTCCTGACTTTC.

In this sample, this clone turned up many times. The chain uses TRBV25-1 and TRBJ2-7; D is ambiguous. V lost 6 bases and J 1 base, leaving 10 bases between the germline ends. Germline-derived CDR1 and CDR2 are MGHDK and SYGVNS. This CDR3 region has 13 residues. In DNA form, the CDR3 reads TGTGCCAGCAGGCCCTCAGGTTCCTACGAGCAGTACTTC. Translating gives CASRPSGSYEQYF.

This clone has only a few counts. This rearrangement joins TRBV19 to TRBJ2-3, with 8 bases aligning to TRBD2. Germline V gene sequence: CDR1 LNHDA, CDR2 SQIVND (reference sequence). The CDR3 runs 13 residues. V trimming: 8 bases; J trimming: 1 base; junction bases outside the gene matches: 2. The CDR3 loop reads CASGAGGTDTQYF. CDR3 DNA: TGTGCCAGTGGAGCGGGGGGCACAGATACGCAGTATTTT. Full variable domain (remainder filled in from reference TRBV19 and TRBJ2-3): DGGITQSPKYLFRKEGQNVTLSCEQNLNHDAMYWYRQDPGQGLRLIYYSQIVNDFQKGDIAEGYSVSREKKESFPLTVTSAQKNPTAFYLCASGAGGTDTQYFGPGTRLTVL.

The CDR3 DNA is TGTGCCAGCTCACCAGGGACCACCCTCTCCTACGAGCAGTACTTC. It is translated as CASSPGTTLSYEQYF. This rearrangement joins TRBV18 to TRBJ2-7; D tentatively reads TRBD1 or TRBD2 (5 bases each). Trimming pared 2 bases from V and 0 bases from J, leaving 11 bases between. Germline loops: CDR1 KGHSH, CDR2 LQKENI. The CDR3 has 15 amino acids.

This clone was counted between two and nine times. J is TRBJ2-1 and V is TRBV30; 13 bases align to TRBD2. V shed 3 bases and J 8 bases; nucleotides not matched to a gene: 4. This CDR3 spans 14 amino acids. Germline V gene data show CDR1 as GTSNPN and CDR2 as SVGIG (reference sequence). The CDR3 bases are TGTGCCTGGAGCCGACTAGCGGGAGGAGATGAGCAGTTCTTC. Amino acids: CAWSRLAGGDEQFF.

This clone was recorded a few times. The chain is built from TRBV18 and TRBJ2-7; 7 bases line up with TRBD1. This CDR3 spans 13 amino acids. The germline V gene encodes CDR1 KGHSH and CDR2 LQKENI. Trimming took 3 bases from V and 4 from J; bases not matched to a gene: 3. The CDR3 DNA reads as TGTGCCAGCTCACCTGCCAGGGGGTACGAGCAGTACTTC. It codes for CASSPARGYEQYF.

V is TRBV6-5 and J is TRBJ2-3; 9 nucleotides align to TRBD2. The CDR3 contains 14 residues. CDR1 is MNHEY and CDR2 is SVGAGI in the germline V gene. V dropped 6 bases and J dropped 4; count of bases not matched to a gene: 5. CDR3 coding DNA: TGTGCCAGCAGCTGGGGCGGGGGGGCAGATACGCAGTATTTT. Amino acids: CASSWGGGADTQYF.

This clone occurred a few times. The chain uses TRBV30 and TRBJ1-6; no clear D. There are 16 residues in the CDR3. Germline V lookup: CDR1 GTSNPN, CDR2 SVGIG (reference sequence). Trimming removed 0 bases at V and 9 bases at J, with 18 bases between. In DNA form, the CDR3 reads TGTGCCTGGAGTGTACGGTCCGGCCCCGCCAGTTCACCCCTCCACTTT. It yields the protein CAWSVRSGPASSPLHF. The variable domain in full, completed from reference TRBV30 and TRBJ1-6, reads SQTIHQWPATLVQPVGSPLSLECTVEGTSNPNLYWYRQAAGRGLQLLFYSVGIGQISSEVPQNLSASRPQDRQFILSSKKLLLSDSGFYLCAWSVRSGPASSPLHFGNGTRLTVT.

V is TRBV4-1 and J is TRBJ2-6; 10 nucleotides match TRBD2. Germline V gene sequence: CDR1 MGHRA, CDR2 YSYEKL. CDR3 length: 19 residues. Germline trimming cut 1 base from V and 0 bases from J; bases unmatched to any gene: 6. The CDR3 is CASSQALAGASSGANVLTF. In DNA, the CDR3 is TGCGCCAGCAGCCAAGCGCTAGCGGGAGCCTCCTCTGGGGCCAACGTCCTGACTTTC.

Only one count was recorded for this clone. The chain has TRBV29-1 and TRBJ1-3; the D is unclear. This CDR3 is built from 14 residues. Germline assignment: CDR1 SQVTM and CDR2 ANQGSEA. Trimming took off 3 bases at V and 0 bases at J, with 9 bases between the two ends. CDR3 sequence: CSVEGTYSGNTIYF. The DNA for the CDR3 is TGCAGCGTTGAGGGAACTTACTCTGGAAACACCATATATTTT.

The gene calls are TRBV2 and TRBJ2-1; D uncertain. This CDR3 region has 14 residues. V was pared by 4 bases and J by 5 bases, with 12 bases between. In germline, CDR1 is SNHLY, CDR2 FYNNEI. CDR3 sequence: CASSVGSSHNEQFF. CDR3 sequence (DNA): TGTGCCAGCAGTGTAGGATCTAGTCACAATGAGCAGTTCTTC.

CDR3 amino acids: CASSGDRGGGYTF. For the CDR3, the DNA is TGTGCCAGCTCAGGCGACAGGGGAGGAGGCTACACCTTC. This rearrangement joins TRBV18 to TRBJ1-2, with TRBD1 matching 8 bases. The V and J ends lost 5 bases and 8 bases, in that order; junction bases with no gene match: 7. The CDR3 is made up of 13 amino acids. Germline CDR1 reads KGHSH; CDR2 reads LQKENI.

The chain carries TRBV6-5 and TRBJ1-1, with D uncertain. Deletions cut 7 bases from V and 1 base from J, with 13 bases between. Germline CDR1 is MNHEY and CDR2 is SVGAGI. CDR3 size: 14 residues. The chain's CDR3 is CASTLGPGNTEAFF. CDR3 sequence (DNA): TGTGCCAGCACCCTCGGACCAGGGAACACTGAAGCTTTCTTT.

The chain is built from TRBV7-9 and TRBJ2-1; D remains ambiguous. Germline V gene lookup returns CDR1 SEHNR and CDR2 FQNEAQ (reference sequence). The V end lost 5 bases, the J end lost 6 bases, and 14 bases lay between the germline ends. This CDR3 comprises 14 residues. CDR3 nucleotides: TGTGCCAGCAGCCCGAGTTGGACGGGCAATGAGCAGTTCTTC. It translates to CASSPSWTGNEQFF.

The sample holds a few counts of this clone. The V and J genes are TRBV5-1 and TRBJ1-1; no reliable D call. Trimming took off 4 bases at V and 1 base at J, with 14 bases between the two ends. There are 15 residues in the CDR3. Germline V CDR1 and CDR2: SGHRS, YFSETQ. CDR3 in amino acids: CASSPMGRGNTEAFF. The CDR3 region has the DNA TGCGCCAGCAGCCCGATGGGTCGGGGGAACACTGAAGCTTTCTTT.

This sequence joins TRBV7-9 and TRBJ1-1; 12 nucleotides agree with TRBD1. The germline V gene has CDR1 SEHNR and CDR2 FQNEAQ (reference sequence). The trim removed 5 bases at V and 10 bases at J, leaving 11 bases unmatched. The CDR3 runs to 15 residues. CDR3 coding DNA: TGTGCCAGCAGCGATCACGGGACAGGGGGCGGAGGAGCTTTCTTT. Its translation is CASSDHGTGGGGAFF.

J is TRBJ1-6 and V is TRBV25-1, with no clear D. This CDR3 spans 14 amino acids. Germline V gene data show CDR1 as MGHDK and CDR2 as SYGVNS. The V end lost 4 bases, the J end lost 7 bases, and 11 bases lay between the germline ends. This CDR3 reads CASSAPGQNSPLHF. The CDR3 DNA is TGTGCCAGCAGTGCCCCCGGTCAAAATTCACCCCTCCACTTT.

The J gene is TRBJ2-7, the V gene TRBV25-1; 9 nucleotides align to TRBD1. Germline V gene lookup returns CDR1 MGHDK and CDR2 SYGVNS. V gave up 3 bases and J gave up 4 bases; unmatched junction bases: 7. The length of the CDR3 is 15 residues. CDR3: CASSDSGTGSYEQYF. CDR3 sequence (DNA): TGTGCCAGCAGTGATTCCGGGACAGGGTCTTACGAGCAGTACTTC.

This clone showed up just a few times. In DNA, the CDR3 is TGTGCCAGCAGCTTACGGATTACGGGGGGCCGGGAAAACATTCAGTACTTC. It encodes CASSLRITGGRENIQYF. The chain uses TRBV7-9 and TRBJ2-4; a weak D match, TRBD2 (7 bases). Trimming pared 2 bases from V and 5 bases from J, leaving 19 bases between. Looked up from germline, CDR1 is SEHNR and CDR2 is FQNEAQ (reference sequence). The CDR3 covers 17 residues.

There are a few counts of this clone. The J gene is TRBJ2-1, the V gene TRBV9; possibly TRBD1 or TRBD2 for D (6 bases each). CDR3 length: 16 amino acids. The V gene lost 4 bases and the J gene lost 4 bases, with 18 bases spanning the gap. Germline CDR1 and CDR2: SGDLS and YYNGEE. The CDR3 loop is CASSPRGGNYYNEQFF. The CDR3 DNA is TGTGCCAGCAGCCCAAGAGGGGGGAACTATTACAATGAGCAGTTCTTC. The full variable domain, completed using reference TRBV9 and TRBJ2-1, is DSGVTQTPKHLITATGQRVTLRCSPRSGDLSVYWYQQSLDQGLQFLIQYYNGEERAKGNILERFSAQQFPDLHSELNLSSLELGDSALYFCASSPRGGNYYNEQFFGPGTRLTVL.

The chain is built from TRBV30 and TRBJ2-1; tentatively, D is TRBD2 (6 bases). The CDR3 is made up of 13 amino acids. Germline lookup yields CDR1 GTSNPN and CDR2 SVGIG (reference sequence). With 3 bases removed from V and 2 bases from J, the gap between germline ends came to 8 bases. CDR3 coding DNA: TGTGCCTGGAGGGGGGGAGCCTACAATGAGCAGTTCTTC. Protein sequence: CAWRGGAYNEQFF.

This clone was observed at least ten times. V and J are TRBV4-1 and TRBJ1-5; no definite D call. V was shortened by 0 bases and J by 2 bases, with 5 bases between the two germline ends. Per germline, CDR1 MGHRA and CDR2 YSYEKL. The CDR3 consists of 14 residues. The CDR3, as DNA: TGCGCCAGCAGCCAAGAATATCGCAATCAGCCCCAGCATTTT. This encodes CASSQEYRNQPQHF.

This chain joins TRBV27 and TRBJ1-2; 9 nucleotides match TRBD1. Trimming at V came to 7 bases and at J to 7 bases, leaving 7 bases not matched to a gene. Germline CDR1 and CDR2: MNHEY and SMNVEV (reference sequence). This CDR3 comprises 13 residues. This chain's CDR3 is CASMSQGAFGYTF. CDR3 DNA sequence: TGTGCCAGCATGTCACAGGGGGCGTTTGGCTACACCTTC.

This clone has just a few counts. The CDR3, as DNA: TGTGCCAGCAGAAACTACAGGGTAAATTCACCCCTCCACTTT. This encodes CASRNYRVNSPLHF. The chain is built from TRBV6-5 and TRBJ1-6, with D tentatively TRBD1 (6 bases). The CDR3 has 14 amino acids. Trimming stripped 6 bases from V and 7 bases from J, with 13 bases between. Germline CDR1 reads MNHEY; CDR2 reads SVGAGI.

This clone was seen a handful of times. This chain uses TRBV27 with TRBJ1-6; D may be TRBD1 (5 bases). The CDR3 is made up of 15 amino acids. Germline CDR1 MNHEY, CDR2 SMNVEV (reference sequence). Trimming stripped 6 bases from V and 8 bases from J, with 17 bases between. CDR3 coding DNA: TGTGCCAGCAGCTCACCGGGGCAGGGTGATTCACCCCTCCACTTT. Translated: CASSSPGQGDSPLHF.

This clone turned up a few times. CDR3 loop: CASSLLSYEQYF. Here the CDR3 DNA reads TGTGCCAGCAGTCTCCTGTCCTACGAGCAGTACTTC. This chain uses TRBV2 with TRBJ2-5, with unresolved D. The J call may be wrong; the DNA end is better matched by TRBJ2-7. Germline loops: CDR1 SNHLY, CDR2 FYNNEI. The CDR3 runs to 12 residues.

The J gene is TRBJ2-7, the V gene TRBV7-2, with 9 bases lining up with TRBD2. CDR1 is SGHTA and CDR2 is FQGNSA in the germline V gene. V lost 6 bases and J lost 3; bases outside the gene matches: 9. CDR3 length: 15 amino acids. The CDR3 nucleotides read TGTGCCAGCAGGGAAGGCGGGGGGGGCCGCTACGAGCAGTACTTC. Amino acids: CASREGGGGRYEQYF. The full variable domain, completed using reference TRBV7-2 and TRBJ2-7, is GAGVSQSPSNKVTEKGKDVELRCDPISGHTALYWYRQSLGQGLEFLIYFQGNSAPDKSGLPSDRFSAERTGGSVSTLTIQRTQQEDSAVYLCASREGGGGRYEQYFGPGTRLTVT.

The gene calls are TRBV6-1 and TRBJ2-1, with TRBD2 as a possible D gene (6 bases). V gave up 7 bases and J gave up 10 bases, with 20 bases separating them. The CDR3 has 14 residues. Germline lookup yields CDR1 MNHNS and CDR2 SASEGT. The CDR3 region has the DNA TGTGCCAGCAAAACGACAGCGGGTAGAGAGGAGCAGTTCTTC. This codes for CASKTTAGREEQFF.